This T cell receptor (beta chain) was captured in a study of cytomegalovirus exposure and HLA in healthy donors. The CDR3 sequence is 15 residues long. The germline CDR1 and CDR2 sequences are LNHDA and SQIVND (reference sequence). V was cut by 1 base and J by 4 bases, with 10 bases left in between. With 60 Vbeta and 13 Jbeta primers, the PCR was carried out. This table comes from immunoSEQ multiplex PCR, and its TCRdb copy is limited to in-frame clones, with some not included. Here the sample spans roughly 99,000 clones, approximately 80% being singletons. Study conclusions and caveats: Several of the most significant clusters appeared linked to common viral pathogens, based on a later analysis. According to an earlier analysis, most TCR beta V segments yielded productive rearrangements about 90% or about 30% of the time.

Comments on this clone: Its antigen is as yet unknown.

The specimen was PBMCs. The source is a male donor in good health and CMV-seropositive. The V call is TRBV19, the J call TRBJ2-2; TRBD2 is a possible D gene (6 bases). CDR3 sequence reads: CASSIALGGTGELFF. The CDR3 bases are TGTGCCAGTAGTATAGCATTGGGGGGCACCGGGGAGCTGTTTTTT.